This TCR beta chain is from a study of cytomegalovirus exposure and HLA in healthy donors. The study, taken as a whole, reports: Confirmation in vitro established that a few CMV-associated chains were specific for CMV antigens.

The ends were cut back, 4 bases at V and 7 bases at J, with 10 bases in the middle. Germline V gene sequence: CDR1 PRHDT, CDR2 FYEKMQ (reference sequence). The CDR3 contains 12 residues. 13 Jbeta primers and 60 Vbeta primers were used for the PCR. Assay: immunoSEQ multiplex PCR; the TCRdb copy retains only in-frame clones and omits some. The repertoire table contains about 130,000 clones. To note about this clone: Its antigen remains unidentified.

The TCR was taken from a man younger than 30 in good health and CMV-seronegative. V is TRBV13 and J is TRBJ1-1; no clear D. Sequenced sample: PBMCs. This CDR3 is CASSYYRDEAFF. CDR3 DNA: TGTGCCAGCAGCTACTACCGAGATGAAGCTTTCTTT.